This passage covers 27 T cell receptor beta chains from one sample sequenced in a study of STAT5B mutations in CD4+ large granular lymphocyte leukemia. Some clones are missing from TCRdb's copy, which holds only in-frame ones; the method was immunoSEQ multiplex PCR. The sample lists some 23,000 clones, around two thirds occurring once. Sequenced input: CD4+ T cells from blood buffy coats. These receptor sequences come from a human donor in good health.

This CDR3 reads CASNGSEQYV. The CDR3 DNA is TGTGCCAGCAACGGGAGCGAGCAGTACGTC. The chain recombines TRBV25-1 with TRBJ2-7, with TRBD2 as a possible D gene (6 bases). The ends were cut back, 7 bases at V and 6 bases at J, with 7 bases in the middle. Germline CDR1 is MGHDK and CDR2 is SYGVNS. This CDR3 comprises 10 residues.

This rearrangement joins TRBV5-1 to TRBJ2-3; TRBD2 agrees at 12 bases. The trim removed 5 bases at V and 1 base at J, leaving 8 bases unmatched. The CDR3 totals 17 residues. From germline, CDR1 is SGHRS and CDR2 YFSETQ. This chain's CDR3 is CASSDLAGGRGTDTQYF. Here the CDR3 DNA reads TGCGCCAGCAGTGACCTAGCGGGAGGGCGAGGCACAGATACGCAGTATTTT.

This clone was seen a handful of times. CDR3 sequence (DNA): TGTGCCAGTAGTCTCCTGACAGGGGGCGCGGGTCAGCCCCAGCATTTT. Translated, it gives CASSLLTGGAGQPQHF. The chain has TRBV19 and TRBJ1-5, with 10 bases fitting TRBD1. Germline V gene data show CDR1 as LNHDA and CDR2 as SQIVND (reference sequence). The CDR3 has 16 amino acids. J lost 6 bases, V lost 5 bases, and 10 bases had no gene match.

The rearrangement links TRBV13 to TRBJ2-5; D is possibly TRBD1 (5 bases). The germline V gene has CDR1 PRHDT and CDR2 FYEKMQ (reference sequence). Deletions cut 0 bases from V and 5 bases from J, with 7 bases between. This CDR3 is 13 amino acids long. In DNA form, the CDR3 reads TGTGCCAGCAGCTTAGGGGGGCTGGAGACCCAGTACTTC. Its translation is CASSLGGLETQYF.

V gene TRBV5-5 combines with J gene TRBJ1-3, with a possible D match to TRBD1 (5 bases). Germline lookup yields CDR1 SGHKS and CDR2 YYEKEE (reference sequence). The CDR3 consists of 15 residues. V was pared by 1 base and J by 2 bases, with 10 bases between. The CDR3 region is CASSLSPGTGNTIYF. CDR3 sequence (DNA): TGTGCCAGCAGCTTGTCTCCAGGGACTGGAAACACCATATATTTT.

The chain carries TRBV7-9 and TRBJ2-3; 9 nucleotides align to TRBD1. Germline V gene lookup returns CDR1 SEHNR and CDR2 FQNEAQ (reference sequence). The junction had 8 bases not matched to a gene; V was cut back by 5 bases and J by 5 bases. The CDR3 totals 15 residues. The CDR3 DNA sequence: TGTGCCAGCAGCACTGCCAGACAGGGGGGAGATACGCAGTATTTT. Translating it yields CASSTARQGGDTQYF.

The chain joins TRBV5-1 to TRBJ1-3; 7 positions agree with TRBD1. This CDR3 is 16 amino acids long. Germline CDR1 reads SGHRS; CDR2 reads YFSETQ. V lost 4 bases, J lost 0 bases, and 7 bases stayed unmatched. CDR3 amino acids: CASSASGTDSGNTIYF. The CDR3 bases are TGCGCCAGCAGCGCTTCCGGGACAGACTCTGGAAACACCATATATTTT.

The rearrangement uses TRBV12-5 and TRBJ2-3; the match to TRBD2 covers 8 bases. CDR1 LGHNT and CDR2 FRNRAP come from the germline V gene. The ends lost 1 base at V and 3 bases at J; junction bases unmatched: 6. CDR3 length: 16 amino acids. This CDR3 is CASGLGSGGRTDTQYF. CDR3 bases: TGTGCTAGTGGTTTGGGAAGCGGGGGCCGGACAGATACGCAGTATTTT.

There are a few counts of this clone. The CDR3 protein is CASSQDGTATNQPQHF. DNA of the CDR3: TGTGCCAGCAGCCAAGATGGGACAGCGACCAATCAGCCCCAGCATTTT. This chain links TRBV4-2 with TRBJ1-5, with 7 bases that match TRBD1. The ends lost 0 bases at V and 3 bases at J; junction bases unmatched: 5. The CDR3 is 16 amino acids. CDR1 is LGHNA and CDR2 is YNFKEQ in the germline V gene.

The genes are TRBV28 and TRBJ2-5; 12 bases match TRBD1. The germline V gene encodes CDR1 MDHEN and CDR2 SYDVKM. With 4 bases clipped from V and 5 bases from J, the junction kept 5 bases outside the gene matches. The CDR3 is made up of 15 amino acids. The CDR3 region is CASSWDRGRGETQYF. CDR3 coding DNA: TGTGCCAGCAGTTGGGACAGGGGGCGAGGGGAGACCCAGTACTTC.

The V call is TRBV19, the J call TRBJ1-2; 11 nucleotides agree with TRBD1. V trimming: 3 bases; J trimming: 4 bases; junction bases outside the gene matches: 1. The CDR3 runs 14 residues. CDR1 LNHDA and CDR2 SQIVND come from the germline V gene (reference sequence). CDR3 coding DNA: TGTGCCAGTAGTATGGACAGGGGGCCCTATGGCTACACCTTC. It yields the protein CASSMDRGPYGYTF.

The chain uses TRBV6-6 and TRBJ2-5; possibly TRBD1 or TRBD2 for D (5 bases each). Trimming took 8 bases from V and 0 from J, leaving 16 bases between them. The CDR3 consists of 15 residues. The V gene's germline CDR1 is MNHNY and CDR2 SVGAGI (reference sequence). The CDR3 protein is CASEWDREYQETQYF. Here the CDR3 DNA reads TGTGCCAGCGAATGGGACCGAGAATACCAAGAGACCCAGTACTTC.

This clone came up a few times. This chain uses TRBV10-1 with TRBJ2-7; TRBD2 agrees at 12 bases. CDR1 is WNHNN, CDR2 SYGVQD, per germline (reference sequence). CDR3 length: 11 residues. The V segment lost 10 bases and the J segment 7 bases; nucleotides outside the gene matches: 2. The CDR3 is CATGLAGEQYF. CDR3 bases: TGCGCCACCGGACTAGCGGGAGAGCAGTACTTC.

This clone was counted a single time. The CDR3 DNA reads as TGTGCCAGCAGTGGAGATGTGGGGATAGGTAATCAGCCCCAGCATTTT. Residues: CASSGDVGIGNQPQHF. The chain uses TRBV6-1 and TRBJ1-5; D is unresolved. Trimming removed 4 bases at V and 4 bases at J, with 17 bases between. The CDR3 sequence is 16 residues long. Per germline, CDR1 MNHNS and CDR2 SASEGT.

The CDR3 DNA is TGTGCCAGCAGCCAAGGGACAGGGGCGCCTGAAGCTTTCTTT. Translating gives CASSQGTGAPEAFF. The genes are TRBV11-1 and TRBJ1-1, with 10 positions matching TRBD1. This CDR3 contains 14 residues. Germline CDR1 is SGHAT and CDR2 is FQDESV (reference sequence). Germline trimming cut 5 bases from V and 6 bases from J; bases unmatched to any gene: 6. Combining the CDR3 with reference TRBV11-1 and TRBJ1-1 gives the whole variable domain EAEVAQSPRYKITEKSQAVAFWCDPISGHATLYWYRQILGQGPELLVQFQDESVVDDSQLPKDRFSAERLKGVDSTLKIQPAELGDSAMYLCASSQGTGAPEAFFGQGTRLTVV.

V is TRBV11-2 and J is TRBJ2-3, with D perhaps TRBD1 (5 bases). The V end was cut by 7 bases, the J end by 10 bases, with 15 bases between. Germline assignment: CDR1 SGHAT and CDR2 FQNNGV. The CDR3 totals 12 residues. CDR3: CASTARVSSQYF. The CDR3 nucleotides are TGTGCCAGCACGGCCAGGGTCTCGTCGCAGTATTTT.

The chain recombines TRBV5-1 with TRBJ2-5; D gene uncertain. Germline V lookup: CDR1 SGHRS, CDR2 YFSETQ. The CDR3 contains 13 residues. Trimming took 2 bases from V and 5 from J, leaving 10 bases between them. The CDR3 DNA reads TGCGCCAGCAGCTTCTATAGGGCGGAGACCCAGTACTTC. Translated: CASSFYRAETQYF.

CDR3 sequence reads: CATSSGLAGETQYF. The CDR3 DNA is TGTGCCACCAGCTCAGGACTAGCAGGGGAGACCCAGTACTTC. This chain links TRBV15 with TRBJ2-5; 8 nucleotides match TRBD2. Trimming at V came to 5 bases and at J to 5 bases, leaving 7 bases not matched to a gene. There are 14 residues in the CDR3. Germline CDR1 LNHNV, CDR2 YYDKDF (reference sequence).

This clone was detected only a few times. The chain uses TRBV18 and TRBJ1-1, with TRBD1 as a possible D gene (5 bases). The germline CDR1 and CDR2 sequences are KGHSH and LQKENI. V lost 5 bases and J 1 base, leaving 14 bases between the germline ends. The CDR3 is 15 residues long. CDR3 bases: TGTGCCAGCTCAATCTCTATTACAGGGAACACTGAAGCTTTCTTT. As protein: CASSISITGNTEAFF.

The chain carries TRBV28 and TRBJ1-1, with D perhaps matching TRBD1 (5 bases). The CDR3 has 15 amino acids. V lost 8 bases and J lost 0, with 16 bases in between. Germline V gives CDR1 MDHEN, CDR2 SYDVKM. CDR3 sequence (DNA): TGTGCCAGCTATCCATTTGGGGGTATGAACACTGAAGCTTTCTTT. Protein product: CASYPFGGMNTEAFF.

This clone has a handful of counts. The rearrangement uses TRBV29-1 and TRBJ1-2, with 7 nucleotides matching TRBD1. Germline trimming cut 6 bases from V and 4 bases from J; bases unmatched to any gene: 14. The CDR3 is made up of 15 amino acids. Looked up from germline, CDR1 is SQVTM and CDR2 is ANQGSEA. Here the CDR3 DNA reads TGCAGCGTGGAGGACAGGTCCTATTCACTCTATGGCTACACCTTC. Translated: CSVEDRSYSLYGYTF. Combining the CDR3 with reference TRBV29-1 and TRBJ1-2 gives the whole variable domain SAVISQKPSRDICQRGTSLTIQCQVDSQVTMMFWYRQQPGQSLTLIATANQGSEATYESGFVIDKFPISRPNLTFSTLTVSNMSPEDSSIYLCSVEDRSYSLYGYTFGSGTRLTVV.

V gene TRBV5-4 combines with J gene TRBJ2-7; 9 positions agree with TRBD2. The junction had 10 bases not matched to a gene; V was cut back by 3 bases and J by 3 bases. Per the germline V gene, CDR1 is SGHNT and CDR2 is YYREEE (reference sequence). The CDR3 consists of 16 residues. This CDR3 reads CASSSEKAGGSYEQYF. As DNA, the CDR3 is TGTGCCAGCAGCTCCGAAAAGGCGGGAGGGAGCTACGAGCAGTACTTC.

The chain employs TRBV7-3 and TRBJ2-5; a weak D match, TRBD1 (5 bases). This CDR3 spans 13 amino acids. Germline lookup yields CDR1 SGHTA and CDR2 FQGTGA. V was cut by 2 bases and J by 3 bases, with 7 bases left in between. CDR3 protein: CASSLDRKETQYF. In nucleotides, the CDR3 is TGTGCCAGCAGCTTAGACAGAAAAGAGACCCAGTACTTC.

The chain employs TRBV5-5 and TRBJ1-1; unclear D gene. Trimming left V 1 base short and J 4 bases short, with 11 bases between. Germline V CDR1 and CDR2: SGHKS, YYEKEE (reference sequence). This CDR3 is built from 14 residues. The CDR3 here is CASSLHGLITEAFF. CDR3 bases: TGTGCCAGCAGCTTGCACGGACTCATCACTGAAGCTTTCTTT.

V gene TRBV7-2 combines with J gene TRBJ2-5; 12 bases agree with TRBD2. J was trimmed by 5 bases and V by 5 bases; bases with no gene match: 9. The CDR3 has 16 amino acids. Looked up from germline, CDR1 is SGHTA and CDR2 is FQGNSA. In nucleotides, the CDR3 is TGTGCCAGCAGCGTACAACTAGCGGGGGGCAGGGAGACCCAGTACTTC. This gives the protein CASSVQLAGGRETQYF.

This chain connects TRBV27 to TRBJ1-2; D is undetermined. Trimming left V 7 bases short and J 1 base short, with 25 bases between. The CDR3 runs to 18 residues. The germline V gene encodes CDR1 MNHEY and CDR2 SMNVEV (reference sequence). The CDR3 DNA sequence: TGTGCCAGCAAGAAACTGACTGGGCCAGGCGAATTTAACTATGGCTACACCTTC. Protein: CASKKLTGPGEFNYGYTF.

In nucleotides, the CDR3 is TGTGCCAGTAGTACAAAAAGGAGACAGGGGCCTAGCGGCTCCTACGAGCAGTACTTC. Encoded protein: CASSTKRRQGPSGSYEQYF. The chain employs TRBV19 and TRBJ2-7; a possible D gene is TRBD1 (8 bases). CDR3 length: 19 amino acids. Germline CDR1 and CDR2: LNHDA and SQIVND (reference sequence). V was pared by 4 bases and J by 0 bases, with 25 bases between.